The clone carrying this T cell receptor beta chain is a singleton in its sample. The data derive from a study of early T cells in non-severe SARS-CoV-2 infection. The CDR3 covers 15 residues. The germline gives CDR1 SGHRS, CDR2 YFSETQ. Deletions cut 7 bases from V and 2 bases from J, with 13 bases between. Via MiXCR, TCRdb re-called the 5' RACE reads, giving one row per CDR3 protein. The profile shows 50,000 to 60,000 distinct CDR3 sequences, roughly 8.7% of them singletons. The material sequenced was whole blood, taken at baseline. The receptor's source is an adult who was a healthcare worker with PCR-confirmed SARS-CoV-2 infection or an uninfected control (not recorded which). This sequence joins TRBV5-1 and TRBJ2-6; TRBD1 is a possible D gene (5 bases). CDR3 coding DNA: TGCGCCAGCCAGGGAATAGGAGCTGGGGCCAACGTCCTGACTTTC. Encoded protein: CASQGIGAGANVLTF. Combining the CDR3 with reference TRBV5-1 and TRBJ2-6 gives the whole variable domain KAGVTQTPRYLIKTRGQQVTLSCSPISGHRSVSWYQQTPGQGLQFLFEYFSETQRNKGNFPGRFSGRQFSNSRSEMNVSTLELGDSALYLCASQGIGAGANVLTFGAGSRLTVL.